One sample yielded the 9 T cell receptor beta chains listed below, sequenced in a study of human T cells and chemical hapten exposure (dated by TCRdb to the early 2020s). Read against the paper, the sample's time point label means: patch test 1, 2 weeks after DPC sensitization. Interpreted using the paper, the treatment or condition label stands for: therapeutic diphenylcyclopropenone sensitization with weekly scalp DPC. Library construction relied on RACE. TCRdb lists the instrument as NextSeq 500. TCRdb reanalyzed the raw reads on its own, using fastp at Q25 for trimming and MiXCR for clone calling, and kept in-frame beta chains. Merged by CDR3 protein, the rows form single entries marked with the most common genes and DNA. The sample table shows some 380,000 distinct CDR3 sequences, and roughly 5% are seen once. Clones ranked in the top ten supply 2% to 2.5% of the sample. The material was whole blood, obtained in connection with sensitization to the hapten diphenylcyclopropenone (DPC). The source is a woman between 50 and 59 years old with alopecia areata. Some clones in this sample may be carry-over from other donors' samples.

In this sample, this clonotype turned up many times. The rearrangement links TRBV6-2 or TRBV6-3 to TRBJ2-2, with D uncertain. This CDR3 comprises 14 residues. Per germline, CDR1 MNHEY and CDR2 SVGEGT. Trimming took 4 bases from V and 5 from J, leaving 11 bases between them. The CDR3 DNA follows: TGTGCCAGCAGTTTCTCCAAGTTGACCGGGGAGCTGTTTTTT. It is translated as CASSFSKLTGELFF.

The V gene is TRBV12-3 or TRBV12-4, the J gene TRBJ2-1; D is tentatively TRBD1 or TRBD2 (6 bases each). The V end was cut by 5 bases, the J end by 10 bases, with 15 bases between. This CDR3 is built from 13 residues. CDR3 loop: CASSLRQAGEQFF. The DNA of the CDR3 is TGTGCCAGCAGTCTCAGACAGGCGGGGGAGCAGTTCTTC.

The CDR3 here is CASSQDLGDTQYF. As DNA, the CDR3 is TGTGCCAGCAGCCAAGATCTGGGTGATACGCAGTATTTT. The chain is built from TRBV4-2 and TRBJ2-3; D ambiguous. V shed 0 bases and J shed 6 bases, with 7 bases lying between them. The CDR3 contains 13 residues. Germline V gene data show CDR1 as LGHNA and CDR2 as YNFKEQ.

This clonotype was observed a handful of times. This sequence joins TRBV28 and TRBJ2-4; D remains ambiguous. The CDR3 has 12 residues. Trimming cost V 7 bases and J 6 bases, with 10 bases left between them. CDR1 is MDHEN, CDR2 SYDVKM, per germline. The CDR3 spells CASNIWGNIQYF. The DNA of the CDR3 is TGTGCCAGCAACATATGGGGAAACATTCAGTACTTC.

The sample holds many counts of this clonotype. V and J are TRBV6-6 and TRBJ1-1, with no clear D. CDR3 length equals 10 residues. Trimming removed 10 bases at V and 11 bases at J, with 14 bases between. The germline V gene encodes CDR1 MNHNY and CDR2 SVGAGI (reference sequence). The CDR3 region is CATHSQRAFF. CDR3 DNA sequence: TGTGCCACCCACTCCCAAAGGGCTTTCTTT.

This clonotype was recorded at least ten times. In DNA, the CDR3 is TGTGCCAGCTCCCGGGACAGCTCTAATGAAAAACTGTTTTTT. This sequence encodes CASSRDSSNEKLFF. This chain joins TRBV12-3 or TRBV12-4 and TRBJ1-4; 7 nucleotides match TRBD1. This CDR3 spans 14 amino acids. With 8 bases clipped from V and 3 bases from J, the junction kept 6 bases outside the gene matches.

This clonotype showed up many times. The chain carries TRBV6-2 or TRBV6-3 and TRBJ1-5; D is uncertain. Per germline, CDR1 MNHEY and CDR2 SVGEGT. V was cut by 5 bases and J by 3 bases, with 14 bases left in between. The CDR3 has 15 amino acids. The DNA of the CDR3 is TGTGCCAGCAGTGACCCGACGGAAAACAATCAGCCCCAGCATTTT. The encoded protein is CASSDPTENNQPQHF.

The chain links TRBV7-2 to TRBJ2-2; D remains unclear. CDR1 and CDR2 from the germline V gene are SGHTA and FQGNSA. V lost 5 bases and J 0 bases, leaving 10 bases between the germline ends. The length of the CDR3 is 15 residues. CDR3 region: CASSQQPSNTGELFF. In DNA, the CDR3 is TGTGCCAGCAGCCAACAGCCGTCGAACACCGGGGAGCTGTTTTTT.

CDR3 sequence reads: CSARGQGGFNYGYTF. CDR3 DNA sequence: TGCAGTGCTAGAGGACAGGGGGGCTTCAACTATGGCTACACCTTC. The rearrangement uses TRBV20-1 and TRBJ1-2; 9 positions agree with TRBD1. V lost 1 base and J lost 2; bases outside the gene matches: 5. CDR1 DFQATT and CDR2 SNEGSKA come from the germline V gene (reference sequence). The CDR3 is made up of 15 amino acids.